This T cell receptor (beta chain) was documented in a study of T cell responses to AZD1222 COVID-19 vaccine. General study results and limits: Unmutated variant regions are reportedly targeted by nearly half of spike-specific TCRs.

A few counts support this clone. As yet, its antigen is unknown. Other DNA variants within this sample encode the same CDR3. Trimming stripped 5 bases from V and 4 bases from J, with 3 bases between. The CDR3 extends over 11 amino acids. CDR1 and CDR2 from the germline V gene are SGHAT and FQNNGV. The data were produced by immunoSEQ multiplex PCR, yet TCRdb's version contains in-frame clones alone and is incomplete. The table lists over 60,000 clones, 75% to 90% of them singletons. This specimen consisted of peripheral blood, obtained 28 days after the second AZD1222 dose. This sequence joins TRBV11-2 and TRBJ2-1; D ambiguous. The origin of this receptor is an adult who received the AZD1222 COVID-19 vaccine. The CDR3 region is CASSEYNEQFF. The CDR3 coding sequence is TGTGCCAGCAGCGAATACAATGAGCAGTTCTTC.